The clone carrying this T cell receptor beta chain came up a few times. Lung cancer patients with chemo-refractory metastatic non-small-cell disease were given focal radiation plus CTLA-4 blockade with ipilimumab. The entry originates in a study of radiotherapy plus CTLA-4 blockade in lung cancer. As for the study in general: Across the patients, objective responses occurred in approximately 18%, and disease control in under 40%.

This CDR3 region has 14 residues. Germline V CDR1 and CDR2: LNHDA, SQIVND (reference sequence). V dropped 3 bases and J dropped 1 base, with 10 bases sitting between them. The method was immunoSEQ multiplex PCR; TCRdb's version includes in-frame clones alone and lacks a portion of them. Seen here are 51,000 or so clones, about 88% observed once, and the top ten hold 7.8%. Sequencing used peripheral blood, obtained from a patient treated with radiotherapy plus ipilimumab. The rearrangement links TRBV19 to TRBJ2-7; tentative D call: TRBD2 (5 bases). This receptor was identified in a human donor with non-small cell lung cancer whose response to radiotherapy plus ipilimumab could not be evaluated. The CDR3 here is CASSMPGLSYEQYF. In DNA, the CDR3 is TGTGCCAGTAGTATGCCCGGACTTTCCTACGAGCAGTACTTC.